The sequence of this T cell receptor beta chain was determined in a study of metastatic and nonmetastatic thyroid tumors. Whole-study context: From malignant and benign thyroid patients, repertoires in blood and in tumor or nodule tissue were compared.

Comments on this clone: The target antigen is unknown.

General observations from the study: Malignant thyroid tumors reportedly exceeded benign nodules significantly in TCR beta diversity, with the difference appearing in blood and tumor.

Looked up from germline, CDR1 is DFQATT and CDR2 is SNEGSKA (reference sequence). V lost 6 bases and J 1 base, leaving 16 bases between the germline ends. The CDR3 consists of 14 residues. Thyroid surgery had not been preceded by any treatment in any patient. In the original workflow: Between-group CDR3 differences, defined by clinicopathological status, yielded a distant-metastasis classifier for papillary thyroid cancer. TCRdb reassembled clones from the PCR reads with MiXCR. What appears here as the V and J calls and clone size reflects TCRdb's work, not the paper's. Of approximately 35,000 clones listed, approximately 11% were seen once; the top ten hold roughly 15%.

This receptor was taken from a female donor with papillary thyroid cancer or a benign thyroid nodule (not recorded which). Some clones in this sample may be carry-over from other donors' samples. Input material: blood. The chain carries TRBV20-1 and TRBJ2-7; tentatively, D is TRBD1 (5 bases). The CDR3 region has the DNA TGCAGTGCCCCCTCCTTGGACATATCCTACGAGCAGTACTTC. Translation gives CSAPSLDISYEQYF.